The 32 T cell receptor beta chains reported below all come from one sample, sequenced in a study of T cells in localized non-small cell lung cancer. Sequencing used immunoSEQ multiplex PCR; TCRdb keeps in-frame clones, though not all of them. The sample has some 50,000 clones, 81% seen once. The material sequenced was peripheral blood mononuclear cells, taken before any cancer treatment. The receptors come from a man between 40 and 70 years old with stage III lung adenocarcinoma.

This rearrangement joins TRBV5-8 to TRBJ2-3; D not resolved. This CDR3 comprises 15 residues. The V and J ends lost 4 bases and 0 bases respectively, with 12 bases between them. Germline values: CDR1 SGHTS, CDR2 YDEGEE. CDR3 loop: CASSPETSSTDTQYF. The CDR3 nucleotides are TGTGCCAGCAGCCCGGAGACATCTAGCACAGATACGCAGTATTTT.

This clone showed up just a few times. The V call is TRBV19, the J call TRBJ2-4; D assignment may be TRBD1 or TRBD2 (5 bases each). Germline lookup yields CDR1 LNHDA and CDR2 SQIVND (reference sequence). Trimming stripped 5 bases from V and 2 bases from J, with 19 bases between. This CDR3 is built from 17 residues. The CDR3 loop is CASSPWDPVGPKNIQYF. CDR3 nucleotides: TGTGCCAGTAGTCCATGGGACCCTGTTGGGCCCAAAAACATTCAGTACTTC.

The V and J genes are TRBV9 and TRBJ1-1; D unresolved. Trimming removed 3 bases at V and 3 bases at J, with 12 bases between. Per the germline V gene, CDR1 is SGDLS and CDR2 is YYNGEE. This CDR3 is built from 14 residues. CDR3 loop: CASSALPSYTEAFF. CDR3 bases: TGTGCCAGCAGCGCGCTACCTAGCTACACTGAAGCTTTCTTT.

The rearrangement uses TRBV30 and TRBJ2-1; TRBD2 matches at 10 bases. CDR1 and CDR2 (germline): GTSNPN, SVGIG (reference sequence). J lost 3 bases, V lost 8 bases, and 4 bases had no gene match. The CDR3 is 13 residues long. This chain's CDR3 is CATKRGGYNEQFF. CDR3 DNA sequence: TGTGCCACGAAGCGGGGGGGCTACAATGAGCAGTTCTTC.

V and J are TRBV4-1 and TRBJ2-7; 9 bases fit TRBD2. Trimming removed 0 bases from V and 3 bases from J; junction bases left unmatched: 3. Germline values: CDR1 MGHRA, CDR2 YSYEKL. The CDR3 is made up of 15 amino acids. CDR3 sequence: CASSQDRLADYEQYF. In DNA form, the CDR3 reads TGCGCCAGCAGCCAAGATAGACTAGCGGACTACGAGCAGTACTTC.

Only a few counts were recorded for this clone. This chain links TRBV9 with TRBJ2-2, with 9 bases identical to TRBD1. This CDR3 is 16 amino acids long. The germline V gene has CDR1 SGDLS and CDR2 YYNGEE. V shed 0 bases and J 7 bases; nucleotides not matched to a gene: 7. As DNA, the CDR3 is TGTGCCAGCAGCGTAGAGGGACAGGGCTTAGGCGGGGAGCTGTTTTTT. Protein sequence: CASSVEGQGLGGELFF.

The chain couples TRBV4-2 to TRBJ2-1; D ambiguous. CDR1 and CDR2 (germline): LGHNA, YNFKEQ. This CDR3 region has 16 residues. The V end lost 0 bases, the J end lost 0 bases, and 9 bases lay between the germline ends. The CDR3 loop is CASSQDRAVSYNEQFF. The DNA for the CDR3 is TGTGCCAGCAGCCAAGATCGGGCAGTCTCCTACAATGAGCAGTTCTTC.

This chain links TRBV30 with TRBJ2-7; no definite D call. The germline CDR1 and CDR2 sequences are GTSNPN and SVGIG (reference sequence). Trimming took off 0 bases at V and 4 bases at J, with 10 bases between the two ends. The CDR3 consists of 13 residues. The CDR3 protein is CAWSVSLTYEQYF. Written as DNA, the CDR3 is TGTGCCTGGAGTGTAAGCTTGACTTACGAGCAGTACTTC.

V gene TRBV15 combines with J gene TRBJ2-5; TRBD2 matches at 15 bases. CDR3 length: 18 amino acids. V gave up 1 base and J gave up 5 bases; unmatched junction bases: 8. Germline-derived CDR1 and CDR2 are LNHNV and YYDKDF (reference sequence). The CDR3 region has the DNA TGTGCCACCAGCAGAGTATGGACTAGCGGGGGGGCCCAGGAGACCCAGTACTTC. Amino acid sequence: CATSRVWTSGGAQETQYF.

The V and J genes are TRBV6-1 and TRBJ2-5; 8 bases match TRBD2. V trimming: 3 bases; J trimming: 2 bases; junction bases outside the gene matches: 2. Germline-derived CDR1 and CDR2 are MNHNS and SASEGT. The CDR3 consists of 14 residues. CDR3 in amino acids: CASSDGGGQETQYF. The CDR3 nucleotides read TGTGCCAGCAGTGACGGGGGGGGTCAAGAGACCCAGTACTTC.

The chain joins TRBV6-5 to TRBJ2-1; 10 bases are shared with TRBD2. The CDR3 length is 15 residues. Per germline, CDR1 MNHEY and CDR2 SVGAGI. V was clipped by 6 bases and J by 10 bases; unmatched bases: 12. The CDR3 is CASSSGTSGVGEQFF. CDR3 sequence (DNA): TGTGCCAGCAGCTCCGGAACTAGCGGGGTAGGGGAGCAGTTCTTC.

This rearrangement joins TRBV19 to TRBJ1-5; the match to TRBD1 covers 9 bases. The V and J ends lost 7 bases and 3 bases, in that order; junction bases with no gene match: 4. CDR3 length: 14 residues. Germline V gives CDR1 LNHDA, CDR2 SQIVND (reference sequence). The CDR3 loop reads CASKWTGDNQPQHF. DNA of the CDR3: TGTGCCAGTAAATGGACAGGGGACAATCAGCCCCAGCATTTT.

V usage is TRBV5-1 and J usage is TRBJ2-2, with D unresolved. Germline assignment: CDR1 SGHRS and CDR2 YFSETQ. The V gene lost 3 bases and the J gene lost 5 bases, with 5 bases spanning the gap. The CDR3 totals 12 residues. In DNA form, the CDR3 reads TGCGCCAGCAGCTACGGTACCGGGGAGCTGTTTTTT. As protein: CASSYGTGELFF.

Here the CDR3 reads CASSYSTDYAEAFF. In nucleotides, the CDR3 is TGTGCCAGCAGTTACTCGACGGATTATGCTGAAGCTTTCTTT. The rearrangement links TRBV6-5 to TRBJ1-1; no clear D gene. The germline V gene has CDR1 MNHEY and CDR2 SVGAGI. This CDR3 region has 14 residues. V gave up 0 bases and J gave up 6 bases, with 11 bases separating them.

The rearrangement joins TRBV18 to TRBJ1-2; D remains unclear. Between the trimmed V and J ends, which lost 6 bases and 3 bases, there was a span of 11 bases. The CDR3 has 13 amino acids. Germline CDR1 reads KGHSH; CDR2 reads LQKENI. CDR3 nucleotides: TGTGCCAGCTCGCCAACCGGGGACTATGGCTACACCTTC. The encoded protein is CASSPTGDYGYTF.

V is TRBV11-3 and J is TRBJ2-2; unclear D gene. Deletions cut 2 bases from V and 4 bases from J, with 5 bases between. The CDR3 is made up of 13 amino acids. Germline assignment: CDR1 SGHNT and CDR2 YENEEA. CDR3 loop: CASSLRVTGELFF. The CDR3 DNA reads as TGTGCCAGCAGCTTAAGGGTCACCGGGGAGCTGTTTTTT.

V usage is TRBV7-6 and J usage is TRBJ2-7, with 7 bases identical to TRBD2. The trim removed 6 bases at V and 6 bases at J, leaving 8 bases unmatched. In germline, CDR1 is SGHVS, CDR2 FNYEAQ. This CDR3 is built from 13 residues. CDR3 protein: CASSVGGDAEQYF. CDR3 in DNA: TGTGCCAGCAGTGTGGGGGGGGACGCCGAGCAGTACTTC. The variable domain in full, with the rest retrieved from reference TRBV7-6 and TRBJ2-7, is GAGVSQSPRYKVTKRGQDVALRCDPISGHVSLYWYRQALGQGPEFLTYFNYEAQQDKSGLPNDRFSAERPEGSISTLTIQRTEQRDSAMYRCASSVGGDAEQYFGPGTRLTVT.

The V call is TRBV19, the J call TRBJ2-1, with 10 bases that match TRBD2. Germline V CDR1 and CDR2: LNHDA, SQIVND (reference sequence). The V segment lost 6 bases and the J segment 2 bases; nucleotides outside the gene matches: 7. This CDR3 is built from 16 residues. CDR3 coding DNA: TGTGCCAGTAGATTACAGCGGGGGGGCCCCTACAATGAGCAGTTCTTC. Translation: CASRLQRGGPYNEQFF.

This clone was observed a handful of times. The rearrangement uses TRBV9 and TRBJ1-1; D not certain. Germline CDR1 and CDR2: SGDLS and YYNGEE. This CDR3 contains 14 residues. V lost 2 bases and J lost 2, with 10 bases in between. DNA of the CDR3: TGTGCCAGCAGCGTGAGCAGCGAAAACACTGAAGCTTTCTTT. Its translation: CASSVSSENTEAFF.

V gene TRBV19 combines with J gene TRBJ2-3; 9 bases are shared with TRBD1. Germline V gene lookup returns CDR1 LNHDA and CDR2 SQIVND (reference sequence). The CDR3 extends over 15 amino acids. The J segment lost 6 bases and the V segment lost 4 bases, leaving 8 bases of the junction unmatched. CDR3 sequence (DNA): TGTGCCAGTAGTAGTCCGGGACAGGGAATGGATACGCAGTATTTT. It yields the protein CASSSPGQGMDTQYF. Drawing the rest from reference TRBV19 and TRBJ2-3, the complete variable domain is DGGITQSPKYLFRKEGQNVTLSCEQNLNHDAMYWYRQDPGQGLRLIYYSQIVNDFQKGDIAEGYSVSREKKESFPLTVTSAQKNPTAFYLCASSSPGQGMDTQYFGPGTRLTVL.

The table lists this clone with a few counts. CDR3 amino acids: CASSPGGNIQYF. The CDR3 region has the DNA TGCGCCAGCAGCCCGGGGGGCAACATTCAGTACTTC. The rearrangement joins TRBV4-1 to TRBJ2-4; a possible D gene is TRBD2 (7 bases). The CDR3 spans 12 residues. Germline V CDR1 and CDR2: MGHRA, YSYEKL. Deletions cut 4 bases from V and 7 bases from J, with 8 bases between.

This clone has just one count. The chain carries TRBV29-1 and TRBJ2-1; TRBD2 is a possible D gene (6 bases). The CDR3 consists of 12 residues. Trimming left V 7 bases short and J 7 bases short, with 14 bases between. Germline CDR1 is SQVTM and CDR2 is ANQGSEA. CDR3 amino acids: CSAGEATNEQFF. The CDR3 DNA reads as TGCAGCGCTGGGGAGGCTACGAATGAGCAGTTCTTC.

The rearrangement uses TRBV10-3 and TRBJ2-5; D may match TRBD1 or TRBD2 (5 bases each). Trimming shortened V by 6 bases and J by 5 bases, and 13 bases separated the two germline ends. The germline CDR1 and CDR2 sequences are ENHRY and SYGVKD. The CDR3 runs to 13 residues. In DNA, the CDR3 is TGTGCCATCAGAGAAGGGGACGGTGAGACCCAGTACTTC. Its protein product is CAIREGDGETQYF.

The chain employs TRBV5-6 and TRBJ2-1; 7 bases are a match to TRBD2. V gave up 4 bases and J gave up 8 bases; unmatched junction bases: 6. Germline V gene data show CDR1 as SGHDT and CDR2 as YYEEEE. This CDR3 contains 13 residues. In DNA form, the CDR3 reads TGTGCCAGCAGCGGCCGGGCGGGGGATGAGCAGTTCTTC. It yields the protein CASSGRAGDEQFF. The whole variable domain, filled in from reference TRBV5-6 and TRBJ2-1, reads DAGVTQSPTHLIKTRGQQVTLRCSPKSGHDTVSWYQQALGQGPQFIFQYYEEEERQRGNFPDRFSGHQFPNYSSELNVNALLLGDSALYLCASSGRAGDEQFFGPGTRLTVL.

The rearrangement uses TRBV5-5 and TRBJ1-5; D remains ambiguous. Germline V gene lookup returns CDR1 SGHKS and CDR2 YYEKEE (reference sequence). The CDR3 runs to 16 residues. Between the trimmed V and J ends, which lost 1 base and 4 bases, there was a span of 15 bases. The DNA for the CDR3 is TGTGCCAGCAGCTTGAGTCCCTTGCGACGTAATCAGCCCCAGCATTTT. Residues: CASSLSPLRRNQPQHF.

The rearrangement links TRBV7-2 to TRBJ2-2; D is uncertain. Trimming stripped 3 bases from V and 3 bases from J, with 11 bases between. The V gene's germline CDR1 is SGHTA and CDR2 FQGNSA. CDR3 length: 15 amino acids. CDR3: CASSFRPSDTGELFF. CDR3 DNA sequence: TGTGCCAGCAGCTTCCGCCCGTCTGACACCGGGGAGCTGTTTTTT.

This rearrangement joins TRBV6-6 to TRBJ2-7; D is undetermined. V gave up 0 bases and J gave up 0 bases, with 9 bases separating them. CDR3 length: 15 amino acids. Germline assignment: CDR1 MNHNY and CDR2 SVGAGI (reference sequence). The chain's CDR3 is CASSYSSGFSYEQYF. CDR3 coding DNA: TGTGCCAGCAGTTACTCCTCCGGGTTCTCCTACGAGCAGTACTTC.

The rearrangement links TRBV7-2 to TRBJ1-2, with D perhaps TRBD1 (5 bases). The CDR3 runs to 14 residues. Germline loops: CDR1 SGHTA, CDR2 FQGNSA. The ends were cut back, 6 bases at V and 2 bases at J, with 13 bases in the middle. The CDR3 here is CASRRDRRNYGYTF. CDR3 nucleotide sequence: TGTGCCAGCAGACGGGACCGCCGCAACTATGGCTACACCTTC.

The chain recombines TRBV5-1 with TRBJ2-5; D possibly corresponds to TRBD1 (6 bases). This CDR3 region has 16 residues. Trimming stripped 4 bases from V and 5 bases from J, with 21 bases between. Germline loops: CDR1 SGHRS, CDR2 YFSETQ. The DNA for the CDR3 is TGCGCCAGCAGCCCATCGGGCAGGGGAAGAGAGGAGACCCAGTACTTC. Its protein is CASSPSGRGREETQYF.

This clone was observed once. The rearrangement uses TRBV12-5 and TRBJ2-5; 10 nucleotides match TRBD2. From germline, CDR1 is LGHNT and CDR2 FRNRAP. Trimming removed 5 bases from V and 4 bases from J; junction bases left unmatched: 4. The CDR3 covers 14 residues. The CDR3 loop is CASGISGGGETQYF. DNA for the CDR3: TGTGCTAGTGGTATCAGCGGGGGGGGAGAGACCCAGTACTTC.

The chain employs TRBV7-8 and TRBJ1-6; unclear D gene. CDR3 size: 14 residues. V was trimmed by 5 bases and J by 8 bases, leaving 13 bases between them. The germline CDR1 and CDR2 sequences are SGHVS and FQNEAQ. Written as DNA, the CDR3 is TGTGCCAGCAGCCGAGGCTCGCCCGATTCACCCCTCCACTTT. The encoded protein is CASSRGSPDSPLHF.

V usage is TRBV5-1 and J usage is TRBJ2-7; D remains ambiguous. With 0 bases removed from V and 0 bases from J, the gap between germline ends came to 13 bases. CDR1 is SGHRS and CDR2 is YFSETQ in the germline V gene. The CDR3 contains 16 residues. CDR3 in amino acids: CASSLGYGRSSYEQYF. CDR3 in DNA: TGCGCCAGCAGCTTGGGATACGGGCGAAGCTCCTACGAGCAGTACTTC.